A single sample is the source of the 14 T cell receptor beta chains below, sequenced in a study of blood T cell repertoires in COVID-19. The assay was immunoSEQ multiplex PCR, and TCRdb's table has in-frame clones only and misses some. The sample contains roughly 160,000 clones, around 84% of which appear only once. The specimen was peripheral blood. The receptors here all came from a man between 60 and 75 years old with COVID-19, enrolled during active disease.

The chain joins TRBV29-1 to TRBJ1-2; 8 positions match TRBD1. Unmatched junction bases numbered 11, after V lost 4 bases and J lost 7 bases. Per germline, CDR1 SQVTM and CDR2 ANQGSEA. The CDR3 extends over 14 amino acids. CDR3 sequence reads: CSVGSGGPWIGYTF. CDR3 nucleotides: TGCAGCGTTGGGTCAGGGGGCCCCTGGATTGGCTACACCTTC.

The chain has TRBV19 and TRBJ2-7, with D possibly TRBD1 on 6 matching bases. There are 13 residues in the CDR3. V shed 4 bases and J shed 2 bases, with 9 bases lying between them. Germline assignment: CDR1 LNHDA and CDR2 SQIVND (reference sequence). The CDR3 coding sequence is TGTGCCAGTAGTAATACAGGGACCTACGAGCAGTACTTC. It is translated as CASSNTGTYEQYF.

CDR3 amino acids: CSVDTGGNYGYTF. CDR3 DNA sequence: TGCAGCGTTGATACAGGGGGCAACTATGGCTACACCTTC. This chain links TRBV29-1 with TRBJ1-2, with 9 bases matching TRBD1. Germline-derived CDR1 and CDR2 are SQVTM and ANQGSEA. This CDR3 has 13 amino acids. With V trimmed by 3 bases and J by 2 bases, 1 base remained unmatched.

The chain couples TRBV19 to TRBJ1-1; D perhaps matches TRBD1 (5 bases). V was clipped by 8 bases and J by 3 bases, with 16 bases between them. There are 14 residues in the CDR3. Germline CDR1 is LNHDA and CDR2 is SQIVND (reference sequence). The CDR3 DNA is TGTGCCAGTGTCCCGAGGGGAGGGTACACTGAAGCTTTCTTT. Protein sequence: CASVPRGGYTEAFF.

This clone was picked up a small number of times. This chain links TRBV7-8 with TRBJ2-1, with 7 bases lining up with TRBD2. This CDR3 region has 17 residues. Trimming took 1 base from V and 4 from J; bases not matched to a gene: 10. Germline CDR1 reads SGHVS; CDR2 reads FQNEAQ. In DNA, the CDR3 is TGTGCCAGCAGCTTAGGGCTAATTGGGACTACTTACAATGAGCAGTTCTTC. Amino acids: CASSLGLIGTTYNEQFF.

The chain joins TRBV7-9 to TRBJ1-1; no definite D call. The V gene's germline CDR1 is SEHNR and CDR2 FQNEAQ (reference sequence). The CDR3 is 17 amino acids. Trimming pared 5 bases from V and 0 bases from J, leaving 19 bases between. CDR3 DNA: TGTGCCAGCAGCAATGGAGGGCACGGACTGTTGAACACTGAAGCTTTCTTT. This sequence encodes CASSNGGHGLLNTEAFF.

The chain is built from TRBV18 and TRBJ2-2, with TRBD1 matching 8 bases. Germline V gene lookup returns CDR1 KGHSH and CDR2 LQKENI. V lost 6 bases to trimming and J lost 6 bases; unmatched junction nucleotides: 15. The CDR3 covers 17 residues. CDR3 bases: TGTGCCAGCTCTCCGAACCAGCCGGGACAGGTCCCCGGGGAGCTGTTTTTT. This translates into CASSPNQPGQVPGELFF.

Here the CDR3 DNA reads TGTGCCAGCAGCCCAAGACAGGGATTTTCCGGAAACACCATATATTTT. This gives the protein CASSPRQGFSGNTIYF. The chain uses TRBV7-9 and TRBJ1-3; the match to TRBD1 covers 7 bases. V lost 5 bases, J lost 4 bases, and 11 bases stayed unmatched. Germline V CDR1 and CDR2: SEHNR, FQNEAQ (reference sequence). This CDR3 comprises 16 residues.

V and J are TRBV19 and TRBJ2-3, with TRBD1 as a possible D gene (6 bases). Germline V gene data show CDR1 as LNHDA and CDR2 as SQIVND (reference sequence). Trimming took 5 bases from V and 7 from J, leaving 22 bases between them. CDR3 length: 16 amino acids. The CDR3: CASSPVAGAGANTQYF. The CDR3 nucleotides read TGTGCCAGTAGTCCCGTCGCAGGGGCAGGAGCAAATACGCAGTATTTT. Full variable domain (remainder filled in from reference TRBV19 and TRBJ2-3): DGGITQSPKYLFRKEGQNVTLSCEQNLNHDAMYWYRQDPGQGLRLIYYSQIVNDFQKGDIAEGYSVSREKKESFPLTVTSAQKNPTAFYLCASSPVAGAGANTQYFGPGTRLTVL.

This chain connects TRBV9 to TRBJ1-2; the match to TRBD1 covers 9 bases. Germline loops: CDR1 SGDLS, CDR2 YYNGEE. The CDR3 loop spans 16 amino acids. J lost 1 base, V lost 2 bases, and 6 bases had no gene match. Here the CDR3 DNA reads TGTGCCAGCAGCGTGAGCGGGACAGGGTTTAACTATGGCTACACCTTC. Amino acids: CASSVSGTGFNYGYTF.

The CDR3 DNA reads as TGTGCCAGTAGACAGACTAGCCTCAATGAGCAGTTCTTC. Translating it yields CASRQTSLNEQFF. The chain employs TRBV19 and TRBJ2-1, with TRBD2 matching over 7 bases. CDR1 and CDR2 from the germline V gene are LNHDA and SQIVND (reference sequence). The CDR3 is 13 residues long. With 6 bases clipped from V and 6 bases from J, the junction kept 5 bases outside the gene matches.

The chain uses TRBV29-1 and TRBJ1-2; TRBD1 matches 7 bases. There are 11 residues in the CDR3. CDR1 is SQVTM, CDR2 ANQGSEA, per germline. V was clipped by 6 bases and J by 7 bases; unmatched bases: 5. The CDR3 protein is CSVGDRAGYTF. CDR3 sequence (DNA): TGCAGCGTGGGTGACAGGGCTGGCTACACCTTC.

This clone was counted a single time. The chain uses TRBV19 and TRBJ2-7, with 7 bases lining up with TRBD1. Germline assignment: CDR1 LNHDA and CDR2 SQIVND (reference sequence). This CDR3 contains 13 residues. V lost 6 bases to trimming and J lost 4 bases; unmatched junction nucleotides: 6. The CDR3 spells CASSRDRDYEQYF. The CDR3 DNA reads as TGTGCCAGTAGCCGGGACAGAGATTACGAGCAGTACTTC.

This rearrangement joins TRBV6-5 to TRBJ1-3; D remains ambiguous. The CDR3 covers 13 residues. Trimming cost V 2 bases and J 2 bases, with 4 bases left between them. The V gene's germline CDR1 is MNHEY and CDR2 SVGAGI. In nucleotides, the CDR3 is TGTGCCAGCAGTTACGAGGCTGGAAACACCATATATTTT. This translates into CASSYEAGNTIYF.